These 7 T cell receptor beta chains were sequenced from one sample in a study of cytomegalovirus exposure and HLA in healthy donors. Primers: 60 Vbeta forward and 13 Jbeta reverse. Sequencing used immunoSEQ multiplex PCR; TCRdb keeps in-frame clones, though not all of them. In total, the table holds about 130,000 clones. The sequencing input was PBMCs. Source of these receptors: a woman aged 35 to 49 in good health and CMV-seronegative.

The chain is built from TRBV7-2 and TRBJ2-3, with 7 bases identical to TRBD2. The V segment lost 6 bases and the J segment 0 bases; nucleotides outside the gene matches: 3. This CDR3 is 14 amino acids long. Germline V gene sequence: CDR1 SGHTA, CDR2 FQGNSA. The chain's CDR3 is CASRQAGSTDTQYF. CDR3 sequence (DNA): TGTGCCAGCAGGCAAGCGGGGAGCACAGATACGCAGTATTTT.

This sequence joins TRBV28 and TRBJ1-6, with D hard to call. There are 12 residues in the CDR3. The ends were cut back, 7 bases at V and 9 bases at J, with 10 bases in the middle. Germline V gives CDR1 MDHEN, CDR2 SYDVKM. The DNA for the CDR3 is TGTGCCAGCACCCAGGCGGGTTCACCCCTCCACTTT. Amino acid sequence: CASTQAGSPLHF.

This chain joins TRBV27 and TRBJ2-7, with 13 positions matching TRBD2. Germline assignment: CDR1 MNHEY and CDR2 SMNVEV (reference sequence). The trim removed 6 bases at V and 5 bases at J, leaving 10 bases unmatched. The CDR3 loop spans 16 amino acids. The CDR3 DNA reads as TGTGCCAGCAGCTCGGGACTAGCGGGGACCCACCACGAGCAGTACTTC. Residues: CASSSGLAGTHHEQYF.

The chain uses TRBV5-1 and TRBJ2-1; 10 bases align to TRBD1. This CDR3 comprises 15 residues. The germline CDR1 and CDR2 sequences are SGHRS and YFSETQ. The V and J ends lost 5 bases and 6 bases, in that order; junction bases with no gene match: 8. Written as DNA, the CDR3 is TGCGCCAGCAGTGTTCTGGGACAGGGGCCCAATGAGCAGTTCTTC. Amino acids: CASSVLGQGPNEQFF.

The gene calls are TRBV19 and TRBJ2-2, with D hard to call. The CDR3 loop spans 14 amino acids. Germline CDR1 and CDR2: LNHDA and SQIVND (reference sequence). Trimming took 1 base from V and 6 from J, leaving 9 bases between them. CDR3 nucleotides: TGTGCCAGTAGTATAGGCCTATCCGCCGGGGAGCTGTTTTTT. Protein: CASSIGLSAGELFF.

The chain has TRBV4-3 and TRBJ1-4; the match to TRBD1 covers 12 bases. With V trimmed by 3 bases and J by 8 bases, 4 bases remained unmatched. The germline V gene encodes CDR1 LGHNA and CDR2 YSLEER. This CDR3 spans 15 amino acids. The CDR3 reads CASSQGQGANEKLFF. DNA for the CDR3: TGCGCCAGCAGCCAGGGACAGGGGGCCAACGAAAAACTGTTTTTT.

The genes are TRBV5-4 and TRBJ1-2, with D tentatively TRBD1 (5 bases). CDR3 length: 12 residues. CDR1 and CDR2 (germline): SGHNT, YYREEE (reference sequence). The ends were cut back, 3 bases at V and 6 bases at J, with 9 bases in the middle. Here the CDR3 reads CASSWGGDGYTF. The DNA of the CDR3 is TGTGCCAGCAGCTGGGGCGGCGATGGCTACACCTTC. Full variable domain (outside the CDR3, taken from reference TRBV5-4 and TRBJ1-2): ETGVTQSPTHLIKTRGQQVTLRCSSQSGHNTVSWYQQALGQGPQFIFQYYREEENGRGNFPPRFSGLQFPNYSSELNVNALELDDSALYLCASSWGGDGYTFGSGTRLTVV.